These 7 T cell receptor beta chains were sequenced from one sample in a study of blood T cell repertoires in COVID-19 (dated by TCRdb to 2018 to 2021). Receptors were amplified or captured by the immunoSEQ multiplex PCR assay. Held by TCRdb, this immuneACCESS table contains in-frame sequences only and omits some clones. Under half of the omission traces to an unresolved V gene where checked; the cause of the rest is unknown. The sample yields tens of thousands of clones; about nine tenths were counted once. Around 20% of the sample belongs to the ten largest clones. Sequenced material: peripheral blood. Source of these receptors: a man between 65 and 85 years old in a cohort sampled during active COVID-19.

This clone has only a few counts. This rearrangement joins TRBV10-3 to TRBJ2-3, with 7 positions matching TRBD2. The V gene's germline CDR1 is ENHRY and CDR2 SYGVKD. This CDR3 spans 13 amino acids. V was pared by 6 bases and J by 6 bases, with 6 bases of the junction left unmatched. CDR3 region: CAISRDYEDTQYF. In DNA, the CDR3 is TGTGCCATCAGCCGGGACTACGAGGATACGCAGTATTTT.

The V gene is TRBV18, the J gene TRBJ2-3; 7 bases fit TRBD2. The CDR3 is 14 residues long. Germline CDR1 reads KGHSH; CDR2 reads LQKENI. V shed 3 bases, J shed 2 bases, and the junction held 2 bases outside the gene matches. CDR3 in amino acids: CASSPGTNTDTQYF. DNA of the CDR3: TGTGCCAGCTCACCGGGGACTAACACAGATACGCAGTATTTT.

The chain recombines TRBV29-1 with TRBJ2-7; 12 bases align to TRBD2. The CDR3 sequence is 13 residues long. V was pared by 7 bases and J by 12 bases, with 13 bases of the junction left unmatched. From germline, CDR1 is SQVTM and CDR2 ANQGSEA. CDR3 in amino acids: CSARLAGDRRPYF. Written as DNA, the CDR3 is TGCAGCGCCCGACTAGCGGGAGACCGTCGCCCGTACTTC.

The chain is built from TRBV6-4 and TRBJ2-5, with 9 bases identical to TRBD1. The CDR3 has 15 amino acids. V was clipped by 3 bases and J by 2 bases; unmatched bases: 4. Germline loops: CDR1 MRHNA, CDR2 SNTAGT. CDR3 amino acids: CASSEDRGLQETQYF. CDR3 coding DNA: TGTGCCAGCAGTGAAGACAGGGGGTTGCAAGAGACCCAGTACTTC.

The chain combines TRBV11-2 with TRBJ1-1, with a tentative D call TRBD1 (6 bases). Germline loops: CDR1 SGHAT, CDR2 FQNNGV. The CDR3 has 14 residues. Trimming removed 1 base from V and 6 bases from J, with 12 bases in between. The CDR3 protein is CASSLGGGVPEAFF. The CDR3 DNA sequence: TGTGCCAGCAGCTTAGGCGGGGGCGTCCCTGAAGCTTTCTTT.

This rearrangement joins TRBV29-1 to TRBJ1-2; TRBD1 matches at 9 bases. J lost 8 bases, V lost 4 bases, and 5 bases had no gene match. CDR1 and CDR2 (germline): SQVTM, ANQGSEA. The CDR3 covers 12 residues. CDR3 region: CSVAGQGTGYTF. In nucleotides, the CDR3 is TGCAGCGTTGCCGGACAGGGGACGGGCTACACCTTC.

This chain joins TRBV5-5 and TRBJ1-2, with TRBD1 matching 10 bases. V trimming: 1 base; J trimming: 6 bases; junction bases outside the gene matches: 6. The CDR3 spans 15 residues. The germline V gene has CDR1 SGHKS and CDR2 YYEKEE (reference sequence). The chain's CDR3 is CASSLSGTGVNGYTF. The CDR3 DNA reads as TGTGCCAGCAGCTTGTCCGGGACAGGGGTGAATGGCTACACCTTC.